These T cell receptor beta chains were read from a single sample in a study of primary melanoma T cells and metastatic recurrence. Using immunoSEQ multiplex PCR, the repertoire was profiled, and TCRdb retains in-frame clones only, with some absent. The sample contains some 400 clones, about 83% of which appear only once. Sequencing input: melanoma tumor tissue. These receptors all come from a human donor with melanoma. Each CDR3 is given with its conserved first and last residue. D genes are given only for firm matches. Some rows mark clone size as missing; the rest say once, few, many or name a class of expanded clone.

.,TRBJ2-3,.,TRBV11-3,CASSFGGQNTDTQYF,TGTGCCAGCAGCTTTGGGGGACAAAACACAGATACGCAGTATTTT
.,TRBJ2-4,few,TRBV19,CASLPKNIQYF,TGTGCCAGTCTGCCTAAAAACATTCAGTACTTC
.,TRBJ2-3,.,TRBV6-4,CASSWGAPLDTQYF,TGTGCCAGCAGTTGGGGGGCGCCCTTAGATACGCAGTATTTT
.,TRBJ1-6,.,TRBV18,CASSPFSGESPLHF,TGTGCCAGCTCACCATTTTCGGGGGAGTCACCCCTCCACTTT
.,TRBJ1-3,.,TRBV11-3,CASSLQRGLGNTIYF,TGTGCCAGCAGTCTCCAACGGGGGCTAGGAAACACCATATATTTT
TRBD1,TRBJ1-5,few,TRBV19,CASSTDRGPDQPQHF,TGTGCCAGTAGTACGGACAGGGGGCCTGATCAGCCCCAGCATTTT
TRBD1,TRBJ1-1,.,TRBV12-5,CASTRQGGNTEAFF,TGTGCCAGCACTAGACAGGGCGGGAACACTGAAGCTTTCTTT
.,TRBJ1-2,.,TRBV7-1,CASSVQGGYGYTF,TGTGCCAGCAGCGTACAGGGAGGGTATGGCTACACCTTC
.,TRBJ2-3,.,TRBV11-3,CASSSQGNTDTQYF,TGTGCCAGCAGCTCACAAGGTAACACAGATACGCAGTATTTT
.,TRBJ2-7,.,TRBV14,CASSLSYEQYF,TGTGCCAGCAGCTTATCCTACGAGCAGTACTTC
.,TRBJ1-1,.,TRBV11-3,CASSLSRGATTEAFF,TGTGCCAGCAGCTTATCTAGGGGCGCGACGACTGAAGCTTTCTTT
.,TRBJ1-2,once,TRBV18,CASSPPTESYGYTF,TGTGCCAGCTCACCACCGACAGAGTCCTATGGCTACACCTTC
.,TRBJ1-5,once,TRBV2,CASSEAYSNQPQHF,TGTGCCAGCAGTGAAGCCTATAGCAATCAGCCCCAGCATTTT
TRBD2,TRBJ2-3,.,TRBV28,CASSFLAGTDTQYF,TGTGCCAGCAGTTTCCTAGCGGGGACAGATACGCAGTATTTT
.,TRBJ2-2,.,TRBV11-3,CASVEQQITGELFF,TGTGCCAGCGTGGAGCAGCAGATCACCGGGGAGCTGTTTTTT
TRBD1,TRBJ2-5,.,TRBV11-3,CASSYYPPGTVGAIQYF,TGTGCCAGCAGCTACTATCCCCCGGGGACAGTCGGAGCGATCCAGTACTTC
.,TRBJ2-1,.,TRBV1,CASSQEGFSDEQFF,TGCGCCAGCAGCCAGGAGGGGTTTTCGGATGAGCAGTTCTTC
.,TRBJ1-2,.,TRBV28,CASSFLGTPDGYGYTF,TGTGCCAGCAGTTTCCTCGGGACCCCCGACGGCTATGGCTACACCTTC
TRBD1,TRBJ1-5,.,TRBV19,CASSTDRGSDQPQHF,TGTGCCAGTAGTACGGACAGGGGGTCTGATCAGCCCCAGCATTTT
.,TRBJ1-2,.,TRBV11-3,CASSLEDSRSNYGYTF,TGTGCCAGCAGCTTAGAAGACAGCCGATCTAACTATGGCTACACCTTC
TRBD1,TRBJ1-1,.,TRBV6-8,CASRTGVTEAFF,TGTGCCAGCAGAACAGGGGTAACTGAAGCTTTCTTT
.,TRBJ2-5,.,TRBV11-3,CASSLDGRPQETQYF,TGTGCCAGCAGCTTAGACGGGCGCCCCCAAGAGACCCAGTACTTC
.,TRBJ2-5,.,TRBV6-8,CASSYRAVQETQYF,TGTGCCAGCAGTTACCGAGCAGTCCAAGAGACCCAGTACTTC
.,TRBJ1-3,.,TRBV19,CASSNLEGNTIYF,TGTGCCAGTAGTAACTTGGAAGGAAACACCATATATTTT
TRBD1,TRBJ1-6,few,TRBV14,CASSQDRGNSPLHF,TGTGCCAGCAGCCAAGACAGGGGGAATTCACCCCTCCACTTT
TRBD2,TRBJ2-1,.,TRBV6-7,CASSITSGGLNEQFF,TGTGCCAGCAGCATAACTAGCGGGGGGTTAAATGAGCAGTTCTTC
.,TRBJ2-5,.,TRBV19,CASSIDGETQYF,TGTGCCAGTAGTATAGATGGAGAGACCCAGTACTTC
TRBD1,TRBJ2-1,once,TRBV28,CASSADRLGDEQFF,TGTGCCAGCAGTGCGGACAGGCTTGGCGATGAGCAGTTCTTC
TRBD1,TRBJ2-3,.,TRBV6-8,CASSYSDRGSTDTQYF,TGTGCCAGCAGTTATTCCGACAGGGGTAGCACAGATACGCAGTATTTT
.,TRBJ2-2,.,TRBV19,CASREGGELFF,TGTGCCAGTAGAGAAGGAGGGGAGCTGTTTTTT
.,TRBJ2-1,.,TRBV7-5,CASNLAETGGHNEQFF,TGTGCCAGCAACTTAGCCGAGACAGGGGGCCACAATGAACAGTTCTTC
.,TRBJ2-5,.,TRBV11-3,CASSLRGEQETQYF,TGTGCCAGCAGCTTAAGGGGCGAACAAGAGACCCAGTACTTC
TRBD2,TRBJ2-1,few,TRBV18,CASSPPYLSGGENYNEQFF,TGTGCCAGCTCACCACCGTATCTTAGCGGGGGGGAGAACTACAATGAGCAGTTCTTC
.,TRBJ1-1,.,TRBV6-8,CASSPEGGIRAFF,TGTGCCAGCAGCCCGGAAGGAGGGATCAGGGCTTTCTTT
TRBD2,TRBJ2-2,.,TRBV19,CASSFGGSGELFF,TGTGCCAGTAGTTTCGGGGGGTCCGGGGAGCTGTTTTTT
.,TRBJ2-7,.,TRBV14,CASSPETAYYEQYF,TGTGCCAGCAGCCCCGAGACAGCTTACTACGAGCAGTACTTC
.,TRBJ1-5,.,TRBV7-6,CASSPRSQGNQPQHF,TGTGCCAGCAGCCCTCGTTCCCAGGGCAATCAGCCCCAGCATTTT
.,TRBJ2-1,.,TRBV15,CATSSPPSGYNEQFF,TGTGCCACCAGCAGTCCCCCCTCGGGATACAATGAGCAGTTCTTC
TRBD1,TRBJ2-1,.,TRBV6-8,CASSYSWTGYNEQFF,TGTGCCAGCAGTTACTCCTGGACAGGGTACAATGAGCAGTTCTTC
.,TRBJ1-1,.,TRBV19,CASTTRSRLNTEAFF,TGTGCCAGTACGACCCGCTCAAGATTGAACACTGAAGCTTTCTTT
.,TRBJ1-2,.,TRBV1,CASSQVLGAYGYTF,TGCGCCAGCAGCCAAGTCCTCGGGGCATATGGCTACACCTTC
TRBD1,TRBJ2-7,once,TRBV6-8,CASSARTGGNYEQYF,TGTGCCAGCAGCGCCCGGACAGGGGGGAACTACGAGCAGTACTTC
TRBD1,TRBJ2-1,.,TRBV19,CASSIWDRQFF,TGTGCCAGTAGTATTTGGGACAGGCAGTTCTTC